This T cell receptor beta chain derives from a study of Graves' ophthalmopathy and Graves' hyperthyroidism (dated by TCRdb to 2016 to 2019). General notes on the study: Peripheral blood was collected before any treatment was given, at the time of initial diagnosis. Once sampling was done, hyperthyroidism patients were given methimazole at a starting dose of 30 mg daily, while ophthalmopathy patients were given high-dose intravenous methylprednisolone. In total, some 140 blood samples were TCR-sequenced: 40 to 45 ophthalmopathy, some 72 hyperthyroidism and roughly 17 hyperthyroidism-to-ophthalmopathy patients. In roughly six hyperthyroidism patients, the T-cell repertoire of thyroid tissue was compared with the T-cell repertoire of blood. For independent validation, a separate cohort was made up of fewer than 20 hyperthyroidism patients plus 17 patients who later progressed from hyperthyroidism to ophthalmopathy. To explore V-J signatures distinguishing ophthalmopathy from hyperthyroidism, a discovery set of around 100 patients (roughly 45 ophthalmopathy, about 57 stable hyperthyroidism) was enrolled. The study used TCR beta repertoire signatures to distinguish Graves' ophthalmopathy from Graves' hyperthyroidism and to predict progression to ophthalmopathy. General study outcomes and caveats: Most of the expanded thyroid clonotypes with a frequency above 0.001 were also detected in blood, and it was suggested that the thyroid immune response may be reflected by blood repertoires. The 13-signature model separated ophthalmopathy from stable hyperthyroidism with around 90% sensitivity and about 81% specificity in cross-validation, and 80%/75% in the test set. In validation, the model predicted ophthalmopathy progression with about 71% sensitivity and about 73% specificity; approximately 12 predicted patients were CT-confirmed with GO in a median of around 6 months. No statistical method was used to predetermine the sample size, and group allocation was not hidden from the investigators.

Ophthalmopathy patients had moderately to severely active disease, Clinical Activity Score of at least 3, NOSPECS grade of at least 4, and disease duration under 3 months. Patients were excluded if they had other autoimmune diseases, uncontrolled infections, pregnancy or lactation. Diagnosis was based on clinical symptoms, serum thyroxine, TRAb, thyroid ultrasound and orbital computed tomography. Ficoll-Paque density gradient centrifugation was used to isolate PBMCs from about 9 ml of fresh peripheral blood. Total RNA was extracted with Trizol reagent and quality-checked on an Agilent 2100 Bioanalyzer. For repertoire sequencing, TCR beta CDR3 regions were amplified from RNA transcripts. The first round of RT-PCR was done with HTBI primers and the Qiagen OneStep RT-PCR kit, and was followed by a second round of multiplex PCR, then size selection and purification. Sequencing of the libraries was carried out on an Illumina HiSeq2000 in paired-end mode with 100 bp reads. Under the source paper's analysis protocol: SOAPnuke was used to process the reads, removing any read that contained adapters or uncalled bases, had a mean Phred below 15, or lacked an exact match to the constant primer or identifier. High-quality paired reads were merged with COPE v1.2.5. Clonotypes were defined as unique nucleotide sequences and were aligned to IMGT TRB V, D and J references using MiTCR v1.1. The analysis was limited to V-J combinations with a frequency above 0.0001, which together covered about 99% of the repertoires. For each V-J combination, a TCR clonal expansion and chaos score was defined as the ratio of F50 clonal expansion to chaos observed in the TCRdist matrix. Welch's t-statistics and random forest were used to narrow the features down to around 13 V-J combinations, which were then fed into a naive Bayes classifier. The Morisita-Horn index was used to measure how similar the thyroid and blood repertoires were. TCRdb trimmed the raw reads at Q25, called clones with MiXCR and kept productive beta chains. Here each entry gathers all rows of one CDR3 protein and keeps the most common genes and DNA. The V and J calls were not made by the authors but by TCRdb's processing. A total of 600,000 to 700,000 distinct CDR3 sequences appear in this sample, about two fifths of them only once. The ten top clones hold more than 2.5% of the sample.

This clonotype showed up just a few times. Its antigen specificity is not known. It has no much larger one-base neighbor in the sample; base qualities were not kept. Material: peripheral blood. The TCR originated in an adult man with Graves' ophthalmopathy.

Read as DNA, the sequence is TGCGCCAGCAGCTTGTTAGCGACAGGGAACACCGGGGAGCTGTTTTTT. This sequence encodes CASSLLATGNTGELFF. This chain is built from TRBV5-1 and TRBJ2-2; TRBD1 could be the D gene, as 6 bases match. CDR3 length: 16 amino acids, cysteine to phenylalanine. Just CDR3 DNA is preserved here, 48 bases in frame from base 1. Via the germline V gene, CDR1 is SGHRS and CDR2 YFSETQ. V loses 1 base of germline sequence and J loses 1 base, and the interval between the two ends is 11 bases.